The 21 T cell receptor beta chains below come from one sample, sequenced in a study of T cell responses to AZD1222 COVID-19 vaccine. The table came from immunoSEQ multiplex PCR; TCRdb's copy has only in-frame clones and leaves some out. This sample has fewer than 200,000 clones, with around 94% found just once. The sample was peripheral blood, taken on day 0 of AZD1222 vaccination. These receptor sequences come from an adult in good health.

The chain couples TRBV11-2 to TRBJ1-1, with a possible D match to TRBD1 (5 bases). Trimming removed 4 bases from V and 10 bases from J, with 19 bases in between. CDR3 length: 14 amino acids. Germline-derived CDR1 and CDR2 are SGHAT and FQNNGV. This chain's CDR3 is CASSSGAEALGAFF. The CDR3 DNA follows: TGTGCCAGCAGCTCTGGGGCCGAGGCTCTGGGAGCTTTCTTT. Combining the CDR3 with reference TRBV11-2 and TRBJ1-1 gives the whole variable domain EAGVAQSPRYKIIEKRQSVAFWCNPISGHATLYWYQQILGQGPKLLIQFQNNGVVDDSQLPKDRFSAERLKGVDSTLKIQPAKLEDSAVYLCASSSGAEALGAFFGQGTRLTVV.

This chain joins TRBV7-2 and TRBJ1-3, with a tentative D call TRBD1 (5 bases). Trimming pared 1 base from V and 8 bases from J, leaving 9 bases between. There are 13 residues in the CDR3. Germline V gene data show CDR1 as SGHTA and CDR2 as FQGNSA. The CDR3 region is CASSLEPGDTIYF. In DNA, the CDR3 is TGTGCCAGCAGCTTAGAGCCGGGGGACACCATATATTTT. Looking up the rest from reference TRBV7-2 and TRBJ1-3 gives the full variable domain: GAGVSQSPSNKVTEKGKDVELRCDPISGHTALYWYRQSLGQGLEFLIYFQGNSAPDKSGLPSDRFSAERTGGSVSTLTIQRTQQEDSAVYLCASSLEPGDTIYFGEGSWLTVV.

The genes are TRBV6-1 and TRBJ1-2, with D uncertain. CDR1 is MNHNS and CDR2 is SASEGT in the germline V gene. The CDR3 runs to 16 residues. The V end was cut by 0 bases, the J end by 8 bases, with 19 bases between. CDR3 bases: TGTGCCAGCAGTGAAGCGATGGGCGGCCAACCAAAAGGCTACACCTTC. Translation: CASSEAMGGQPKGYTF.

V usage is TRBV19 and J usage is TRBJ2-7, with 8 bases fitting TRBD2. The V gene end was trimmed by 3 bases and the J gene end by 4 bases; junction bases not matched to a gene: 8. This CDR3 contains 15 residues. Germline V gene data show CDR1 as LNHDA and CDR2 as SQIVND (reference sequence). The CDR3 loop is CASSIWPAGEYEQYF. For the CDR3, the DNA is TGTGCCAGTAGTATCTGGCCAGCGGGAGAATACGAGCAGTACTTC.

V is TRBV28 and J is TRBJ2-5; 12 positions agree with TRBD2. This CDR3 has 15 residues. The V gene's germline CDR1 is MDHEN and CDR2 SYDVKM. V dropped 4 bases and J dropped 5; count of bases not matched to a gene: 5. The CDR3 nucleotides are TGTGCCAGCAGTTCTAGCGGGGGGGCCGGGGAGACCCAGTACTTC. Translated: CASSSSGGAGETQYF.

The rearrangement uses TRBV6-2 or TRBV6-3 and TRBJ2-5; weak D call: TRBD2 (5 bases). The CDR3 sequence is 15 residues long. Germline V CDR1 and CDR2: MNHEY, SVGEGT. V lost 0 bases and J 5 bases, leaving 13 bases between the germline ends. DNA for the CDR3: TGTGCCAGCAGTTACTCGGGAACTAGGCGGGAGACCCAGTACTTC. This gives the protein CASSYSGTRRETQYF.

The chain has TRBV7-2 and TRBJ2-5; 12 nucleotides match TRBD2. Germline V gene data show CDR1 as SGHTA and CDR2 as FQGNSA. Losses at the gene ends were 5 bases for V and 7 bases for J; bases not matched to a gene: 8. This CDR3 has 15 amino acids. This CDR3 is CASSLGLAGTGTQYF. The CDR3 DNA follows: TGTGCCAGCAGCCTCGGACTAGCGGGAACCGGGACCCAGTACTTC.

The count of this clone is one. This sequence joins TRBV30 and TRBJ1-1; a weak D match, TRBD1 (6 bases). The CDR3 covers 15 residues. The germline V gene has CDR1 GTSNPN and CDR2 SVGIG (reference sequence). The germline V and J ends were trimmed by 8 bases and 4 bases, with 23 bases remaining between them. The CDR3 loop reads CAVTGQRVRTTEAFF. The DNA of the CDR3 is TGTGCCGTCACCGGACAGAGGGTACGAACCACTGAAGCTTTCTTT.

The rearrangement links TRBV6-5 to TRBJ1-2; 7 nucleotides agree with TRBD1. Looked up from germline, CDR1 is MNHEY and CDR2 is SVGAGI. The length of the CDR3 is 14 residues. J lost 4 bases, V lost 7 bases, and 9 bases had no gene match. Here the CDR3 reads CASTPGGTAYGYTF. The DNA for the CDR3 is TGTGCCAGCACTCCCGGGGGGACAGCCTATGGCTACACCTTC.

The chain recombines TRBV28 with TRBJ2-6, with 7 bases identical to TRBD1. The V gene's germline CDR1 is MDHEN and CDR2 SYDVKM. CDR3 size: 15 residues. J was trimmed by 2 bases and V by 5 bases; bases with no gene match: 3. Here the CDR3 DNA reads TGTGCCAGCAGTCCCGACAGGGCTGGGGCCAACGTCCTGACTTTC. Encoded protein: CASSPDRAGANVLTF.

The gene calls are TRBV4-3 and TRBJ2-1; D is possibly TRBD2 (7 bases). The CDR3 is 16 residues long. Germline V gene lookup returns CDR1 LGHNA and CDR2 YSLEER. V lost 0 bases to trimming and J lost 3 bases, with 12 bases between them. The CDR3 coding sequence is TGCGCCAGCAGCCAAGAGTGGAGGGGGGGCTACAATGAGCAGTTCTTC. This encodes CASSQEWRGGYNEQFF.

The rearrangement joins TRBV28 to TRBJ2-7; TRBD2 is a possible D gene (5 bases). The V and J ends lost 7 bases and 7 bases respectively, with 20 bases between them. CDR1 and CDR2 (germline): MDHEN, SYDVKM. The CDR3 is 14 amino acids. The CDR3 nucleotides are TGTGCCAGCACTCAGTCGGGAAGGGCGAAGGAGCAGTACTTC. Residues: CASTQSGRAKEQYF. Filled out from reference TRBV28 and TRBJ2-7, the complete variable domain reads DVKVTQSSRYLVKRTGEKVFLECVQDMDHENMFWYRQDPGLGLRLIYFSYDVKMKEKGDIPEGYSVSREKKERFSLILESASTNQTSMYLCASTQSGRAKEQYFGPGTRLTVT.

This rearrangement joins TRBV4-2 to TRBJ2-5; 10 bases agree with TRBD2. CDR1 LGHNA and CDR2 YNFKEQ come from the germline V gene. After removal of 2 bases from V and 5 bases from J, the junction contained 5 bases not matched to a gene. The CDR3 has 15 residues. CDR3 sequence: CASSQYISGGETQYF. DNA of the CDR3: TGTGCCAGCAGCCAATATATTAGCGGGGGGGAGACCCAGTACTTC.

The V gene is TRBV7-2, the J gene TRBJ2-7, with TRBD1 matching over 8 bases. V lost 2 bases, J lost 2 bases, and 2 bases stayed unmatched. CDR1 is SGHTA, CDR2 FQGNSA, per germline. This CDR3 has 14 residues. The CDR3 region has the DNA TGTGCCAGCAGCTTACGGGACAGGACCTACGAGCAGTACTTC. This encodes CASSLRDRTYEQYF. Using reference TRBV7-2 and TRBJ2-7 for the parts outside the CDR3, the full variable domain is GAGVSQSPSNKVTEKGKDVELRCDPISGHTALYWYRQSLGQGLEFLIYFQGNSAPDKSGLPSDRFSAERTGGSVSTLTIQRTQQEDSAVYLCASSLRDRTYEQYFGPGTRLTVT.

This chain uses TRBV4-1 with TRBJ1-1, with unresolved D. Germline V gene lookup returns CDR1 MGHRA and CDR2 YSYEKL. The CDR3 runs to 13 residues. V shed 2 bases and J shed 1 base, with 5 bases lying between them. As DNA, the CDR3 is TGCGCCAGCAGCCAACTAGCGAACACTGAAGCTTTCTTT. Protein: CASSQLANTEAFF.

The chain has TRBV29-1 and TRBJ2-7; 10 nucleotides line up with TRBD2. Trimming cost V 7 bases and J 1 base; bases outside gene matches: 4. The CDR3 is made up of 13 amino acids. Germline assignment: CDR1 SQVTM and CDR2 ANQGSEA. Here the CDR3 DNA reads TGCAGCGCTAGTAGCGGGAGGTCCTACGAGCAGTACTTC. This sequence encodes CSASSGRSYEQYF.

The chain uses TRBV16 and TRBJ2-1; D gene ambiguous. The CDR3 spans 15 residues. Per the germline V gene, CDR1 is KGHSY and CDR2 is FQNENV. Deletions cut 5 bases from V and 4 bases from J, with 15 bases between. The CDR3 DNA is TGTGCCAGCAGCGAAGGGCGTCTATTATACAATGAGCAGTTCTTC. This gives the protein CASSEGRLLYNEQFF.

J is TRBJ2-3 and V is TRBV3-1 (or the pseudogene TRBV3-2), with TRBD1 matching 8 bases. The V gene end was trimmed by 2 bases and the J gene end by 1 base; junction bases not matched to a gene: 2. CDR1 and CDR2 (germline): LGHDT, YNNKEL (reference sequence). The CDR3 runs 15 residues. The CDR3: CASSQSTGGTDTQYF. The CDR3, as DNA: TGTGCCAGCAGCCAATCGACAGGGGGCACAGATACGCAGTATTTT.

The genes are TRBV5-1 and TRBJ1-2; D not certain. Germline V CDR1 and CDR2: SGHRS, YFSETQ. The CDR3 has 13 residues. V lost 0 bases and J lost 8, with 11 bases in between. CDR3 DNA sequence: TGCGCCAGCAGCTTGGGTGGCAGCGGCGGCTACACCTTC. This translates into CASSLGGSGGYTF.

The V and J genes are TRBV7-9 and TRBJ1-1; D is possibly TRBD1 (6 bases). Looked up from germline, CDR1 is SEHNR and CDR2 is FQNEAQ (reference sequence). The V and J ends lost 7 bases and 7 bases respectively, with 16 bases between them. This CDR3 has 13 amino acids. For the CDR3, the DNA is TGTGCCAGCAAGTCCCCGGGGGCTAATGAAGCTTTCTTT. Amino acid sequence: CASKSPGANEAFF.

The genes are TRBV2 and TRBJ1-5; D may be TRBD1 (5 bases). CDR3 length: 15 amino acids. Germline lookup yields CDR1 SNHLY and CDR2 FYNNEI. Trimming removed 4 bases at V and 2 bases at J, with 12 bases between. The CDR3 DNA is TGTGCCAGCAGTGGAGGGGCGAGGGGCAATCAGCCCCAGCATTTT. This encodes CASSGGARGNQPQHF.